This T cell receptor (beta chain) was obtained from a study of T cells after yellow fever vaccination. Across the study: Libraries from low-cell-number fractions were prepared with the SMART-Seq v4 Ultra Low Input RNA kit. Study-level results: Clones from primary vaccination mostly reappeared after the booster (approximately 95% CD4, approximately 91% CD8).

J gave up 3 bases and V 6 bases, and 4 bases lay outside the gene matches. CDR3 length: 14 amino acids. The germline V gene encodes CDR1 SNHLY and CDR2 FYNNEI. At least ten counts were recorded for this clonotype. Its antigen is still unknown. One entry per CDR3 protein results from TCRdb running MiXCR on the 5' RACE reads. The sample includes approximately 150,000 distinct CDR3 sequences, about 8% of them seen just once. The input for sequencing was CD4+ T cells sorted from PBMCs, taken 5 days after the yellow fever booster vaccination. V usage is TRBV2 and J usage is TRBJ2-2; 7 bases are shared with TRBD1. The sequence was obtained from a young man who received the YFV17D yellow fever vaccine. The CDR3 bases are TGTGCCAGCAGGCAACAGGGGTACACCGGGGAGCTGTTTTTT. Protein sequence: CASRQQGYTGELFF.